The T cell receptor (beta chain) described here comes from a study of monozygotic twins with inflammatory bowel disease. Reprocessing the 5' RACE reads, TCRdb reports a single entry for every CDR3 protein and omits DNA. Its listing shows some 170,000 distinct CDR3 sequences. Germline CDR1 is LNHNV and CDR2 is YYDKDF (reference sequence). This CDR3 has 16 amino acids. On this clonotype: The target antigen is unknown.

Whole-study results and caveats: The study found lower TCRbeta diversity (inverse Simpson) in IBD patients than in healthy co-twins. Clonotype sharing was lower in IBD patients than healthy twins, most markedly with disease activity. Distinguishing T cell subtypes was not possible. Discordant twins showed the same repertoire similarity as concordant twins, possibly from limited power.

This receptor was taken from a human donor with ulcerative colitis or Crohn's disease, or a healthy co-twin of an affected twin (not recorded which). The V gene is TRBV15, the J gene TRBJ2-1. The sample taken for sequencing was blood. CDR3 sequence: CATSRDRGNSYNEQFF.